These T cell receptor beta chains were read from a single sample in a study of T cell responses to AZD1222 COVID-19 vaccine. Profiling relied on immunoSEQ multiplex PCR, and the TCRdb table lists in-frame clones only, not all of them. In the table there are more than 95,000 clones, 88% of which are singletons. The source was peripheral blood, collected on day 0 of AZD1222 vaccination. These receptors were collected from an adult in good health. CDR3s include the opening cysteine and the closing phenylalanine or tryptophan. Each record gives: D gene, J gene, V gene, clone size, CDR3 DNA, CDR3 protein. D genes are given only for firm matches. Some rows have no size entry. The others give once, few or many, or a class for an expanded clone.

D: .; J: TRBJ1-2; V: TRBV28; size: .; DNA: TGTGCCAGCAGTTTAGGGGGCTGGGGCTACACCTTC; CDR3: CASSLGGWGYTF
D: TRBD2; J: TRBJ2-7; V: TRBV6-5; size: .; DNA: TGTGCCAGCATTCAGGTCCCAGCGGGGGCCTACGAGCAGTACTTC; CDR3: CASIQVPAGAYEQYF
D: .; J: TRBJ1-5; V: TRBV19; size: once; DNA: TGTGCCAGTAGTATGAACGGAAATCAGCCCCAGCATTTT; CDR3: CASSMNGNQPQHF
D: TRBD2; J: TRBJ2-2; V: TRBV9; size: .; DNA: TGTGCCAGCAGCGTAGGAGGGCTAGCGGGAGCTCTGAATTCCGGGGAGCTGTTTTTT; CDR3: CASSVGGLAGALNSGELFF
D: .; J: TRBJ2-5; V: TRBV18; size: .; DNA: TGTGCCAGCTCACCACCGGGGGCCAACCAAGAGACCCAGTACTTC; CDR3: CASSPPGANQETQYF
D: TRBD1; J: TRBJ2-5; V: TRBV19; size: .; DNA: TGTGCCAGTAGTATATGGACAGGGAATCAAGAGACCCAGTACTTC; CDR3: CASSIWTGNQETQYF
D: TRBD1; J: TRBJ2-5; V: TRBV19; size: .; DNA: TGTGCCAGTAGTAGAAAAGGACAGGGGGGTTGGGAGACCCAGTACTTC; CDR3: CASSRKGQGGWETQYF
D: .; J: TRBJ2-6; V: TRBV2; size: .; DNA: TGTGCCAGCAGTGAGGAGAGCTCTGGGGCCAACGTCCTGACTTTC; CDR3: CASSEESSGANVLTF
D: .; J: TRBJ2-3; V: TRBV7-8; size: .; DNA: TGTGCCAGCAGCCAAGCCACAGATACGCAGTATTTT; CDR3: CASSQATDTQYF
D: TRBD1; J: TRBJ1-3; V: TRBV30; size: .; DNA: TGTGCCTGGAGGACGACAGGGGGCGGAAACACCATATATTTT; CDR3: CAWRTTGGGNTIYF
D: .; J: TRBJ1-1; V: TRBV6-5; size: .; DNA: TGTGCCAGCAGCCGCGCTGGGGGGTTAGTCGCTGAAGCTTTCTTT; CDR3: CASSRAGGLVAEAFF
D: .; J: TRBJ2-7; V: TRBV6-1; size: .; DNA: TGTGCCAGCAGTGAAGACGGGCCGGTTTTCGGCGAGCAGTACTTC; CDR3: CASSEDGPVFGEQYF
D: .; J: TRBJ2-1; V: TRBV19; size: .; DNA: TGTGCCGGGAAAAGGGGGGGGTCCTACAATGAGCAGTTCTTC; CDR3: CAGKRGGSYNEQFF
D: .; J: TRBJ2-3; V: TRBV7-9; size: once; DNA: TGTGCCAGCAGCAGGAGGTCCCCTAGCACAGATACGCAGTATTTT; CDR3: CASSRRSPSTDTQYF
D: .; J: TRBJ1-2; V: TRBV19; size: .; DNA: TGTGCCAGTAGTATATCGGAACAGACCTATGGCTACACCTTC; CDR3: CASSISEQTYGYTF
D: TRBD1; J: TRBJ2-7; V: TRBV19; size: .; DNA: TGTGCCAGTAGTCCGGAAGGGACAGGGGGATACGAGCAGTACTTC; CDR3: CASSPEGTGGYEQYF
D: .; J: TRBJ1-2; V: TRBV3-1/TRBV3-2; size: .; DNA: TGTGCCAGCAGCCTTTTGGGGATTATAAGCTATGGCTACACCTTC; CDR3: CASSLLGIISYGYTF
D: .; J: TRBJ1-2; V: TRBV21-1; size: .; DNA: TGTGCCAGCAGCAAGGACAGTAACTATGGCTACACCTTC; CDR3: CASSKDSNYGYTF
D: TRBD2; J: TRBJ2-5; V: TRBV30; size: .; DNA: TGTGCCTGGAGTAGGGGACTAGCGGGATACGAGACCCAGTACTTC; CDR3: CAWSRGLAGYETQYF
D: .; J: TRBJ2-5; V: TRBV18; size: .; DNA: TGTGCCAGCTCACGGTCGTTGGACCAAGAGACCCAGTACTTC; CDR3: CASSRSLDQETQYF
D: .; J: TRBJ2-7; V: TRBV4-2; size: .; DNA: TGTGCCAGCAGCCAAGACCGGGCCTACGAGCAGTACTTC; CDR3: CASSQDRAYEQYF
D: TRBD2; J: TRBJ2-7; V: TRBV15; size: .; DNA: TGTGCCACCAGCAGAGGGGCTAGCGGCAGCTCCTACGAGCAGTACTTC; CDR3: CATSRGASGSSYEQYF
D: .; J: TRBJ1-2; V: TRBV27; size: .; DNA: TGTGCCAGCAGTTTCCGGCAGAACTATGGCTACACCTTC; CDR3: CASSFRQNYGYTF
D: .; J: TRBJ1-5; V: TRBV6-4; size: .; DNA: TGTGCCAGCAGTGAACAGGCCGCAAATCAGCCCCAGCATTTT; CDR3: CASSEQAANQPQHF
D: .; J: TRBJ1-4; V: TRBV6-5; size: once; DNA: TGTGCCAGCAGTTACCGGACAGCCCCGGGTGAAAAACTGTTTTTT; CDR3: CASSYRTAPGEKLFF
D: .; J: TRBJ2-5; V: TRBV7-7; size: few; DNA: TGTGCCAGCAGCTTAACATTAGGACGGGGTAGCGGAGAGACCCAGTACTTC; CDR3: CASSLTLGRGSGETQYF
D: .; J: TRBJ1-2; V: TRBV5-1; size: .; DNA: TGCGCCAGCAGTGAGGGGTCAGCGGATGGCTACACCTTC; CDR3: CASSEGSADGYTF
D: TRBD2; J: TRBJ2-1; V: TRBV5-4; size: .; DNA: TGTGCCTCCACCGGCGGGAGCTCCTACAATGAGCAGTTCTTC; CDR3: CASTGGSSYNEQFF
D: .; J: TRBJ2-1; V: TRBV14; size: .; DNA: TGTGCCAGCAGCCATTGGGGGGATCCCGGGGTAGGCCTCAATGAGCAGTTCTTC; CDR3: CASSHWGDPGVGLNEQFF
D: .; J: TRBJ1-5; V: TRBV30; size: .; DNA: TGTGCCTGGAGCGCAGAAATTAGCAATCAGCCCCAGCATTTT; CDR3: CAWSAEISNQPQHF
D: .; J: TRBJ2-2; V: TRBV7-2; size: .; DNA: TGTGCCAGCAGACAAAACAGGGCGAACACCGGGGAGCTGTTTTTT; CDR3: CASRQNRANTGELFF
D: .; J: TRBJ2-1; V: TRBV5-1; size: .; DNA: TGCGCCAGCAGCTCCGGACTTGACAATGAGCAGTTCTTC; CDR3: CASSSGLDNEQFF
D: .; J: TRBJ1-6; V: TRBV5-1; size: .; DNA: TGCGCCAGCAGCTTGGCCGGGCGTTCACCCCTCCACTTT; CDR3: CASSLAGRSPLHF
D: TRBD2; J: TRBJ2-1; V: TRBV9; size: .; DNA: TGTGCCAGCAGCCCGAGAAACCCACTAGCGGGAGCCCGAAACAATGAGCAGTTCTTC; CDR3: CASSPRNPLAGARNNEQFF
D: .; J: TRBJ2-7; V: TRBV5-1; size: .; DNA: TGCGCCAGCCTCCCGGAAGTGTCCTACGAGCAGTACTTC; CDR3: CASLPEVSYEQYF
D: .; J: TRBJ2-1; V: TRBV19; size: .; DNA: TGTGCCAGTAGTATTCCCGGGTCTGGTGAGCAGTTCTTC; CDR3: CASSIPGSGEQFF
D: TRBD1; J: TRBJ1-4; V: TRBV19; size: few; DNA: TGTGCCAGTAGTATAGACAGCACAGGGGTAGAAAAACTGTTTTTT; CDR3: CASSIDSTGVEKLFF